The next 26 T cell receptor beta chains were all read from a single sample in a study of identical twins. Each CDR3 protein gets one entry after TCRdb re-called the 5' RACE reads with MiXCR. This sample has about 720,000 distinct CDR3 sequences, with 15% to 20% found just once. A further study also used this sample, focusing on T cells expressing NK-cell markers.

Sequenced sample: PBMCs. The source is a woman under 30 in good health.

J is TRBJ1-6 and V is TRBV30; TRBD1 is a possible D gene (6 bases). Trimming removed 7 bases at V and 10 bases at J, with 17 bases between. The CDR3 contains 13 residues. Germline-derived CDR1 and CDR2 are GTSNPN and SVGIG (reference sequence). The CDR3 DNA reads as TGTGCCTTCTCCGGACAGATCTACTCACCCCTCCACTTT. It codes for CAFSGQIYSPLHF.

This clonotype has only a few counts. This chain uses TRBV25-1 with TRBJ2-3; 11 bases line up with TRBD2. Germline-derived CDR1 and CDR2 are MGHDK and SYGVNS. The CDR3 is 16 residues long. V lost 5 bases to trimming and J lost 2 bases; unmatched junction nucleotides: 6. CDR3 in DNA: TGTGCCAGCAGTCCGACTAGCGGGGACCTCACAGATACGCAGTATTTT. As protein: CASSPTSGDLTDTQYF.

The rearrangement uses TRBV4-3 and TRBJ2-1; D is perhaps TRBD1 (6 bases). Germline V gives CDR1 LGHNA, CDR2 YSLEER. Trimming stripped 0 bases from V and 6 bases from J, with 12 bases between. The CDR3 extends over 15 amino acids. CDR3 sequence: CASSQEASRGNEQFF. The CDR3 bases are TGCGCCAGCAGCCAAGAGGCTAGCAGGGGCAATGAGCAGTTCTTC.

The table lists this clonotype with a few counts. V gene TRBV10-3 combines with J gene TRBJ2-3; TRBD2 is a possible D gene (5 bases). CDR1 is ENHRY, CDR2 SYGVKD, per germline. Deletions cut 4 bases from V and 1 base from J, with 18 bases between. This CDR3 contains 17 residues. The CDR3 DNA sequence: TGTGCCATCAGTGGTCAGTCCGGGGTCAGACGCACAGATACGCAGTATTTT. Protein: CAISGQSGVRRTDTQYF.

A few counts support this clonotype. The chain links TRBV20-1 to TRBJ2-7; D unresolved. Trimming removed 6 bases from V and 0 bases from J, with 12 bases in between. CDR1 and CDR2 from the germline V gene are DFQATT and SNEGSKA (reference sequence). The CDR3 sequence is 13 residues long. CDR3 amino acids: CSAPIPVSYEQYF. The CDR3 DNA sequence: TGCAGTGCCCCGATCCCCGTCTCCTACGAGCAGTACTTC.

J is TRBJ2-4 and V is TRBV6-5, with no clear D. Per germline, CDR1 MNHEY and CDR2 SVGAGI. CDR3 size: 15 residues. The V gene lost 0 bases and the J gene lost 7 bases, with 13 bases spanning the gap. The CDR3 DNA reads TGTGCCAGCAGTTACTCCGGTCTTTACGGGAACATTCAGTACTTC. Translation gives CASSYSGLYGNIQYF.

In this sample, this clonotype turned up a few times. The V call is TRBV7-6, the J call TRBJ2-1; D possibly corresponds to TRBD2 (6 bases). V was pared by 4 bases and J by 1 base, with 14 bases between. Germline V gene lookup returns CDR1 SGHVS and CDR2 FNYEAQ. This CDR3 has 16 residues. In nucleotides, the CDR3 is TGTGCCAGCAGCTCAGCAGCGGGCGGTTCCTACAATGAGCAGTTCTTC. It codes for CASSSAAGGSYNEQFF. The full variable domain, its missing parts supplied by reference TRBV7-6 and TRBJ2-1, is GAGVSQSPRYKVTKRGQDVALRCDPISGHVSLYWYRQALGQGPEFLTYFNYEAQQDKSGLPNDRFSAERPEGSISTLTIQRTEQRDSAMYRCASSSAAGGSYNEQFFGPGTRLTVL.

This clonotype was picked up one time. V and J are TRBV29-1 and TRBJ2-2; no clear D. V lost 4 bases and J 9 bases, leaving 12 bases between the germline ends. The CDR3 has 12 amino acids. The germline V gene has CDR1 SQVTM and CDR2 ANQGSEA. CDR3 amino acids: CSVGNGRRELFF. The DNA of the CDR3 is TGCAGCGTTGGTAACGGGCGACGGGAGCTGTTTTTT.

This clonotype has just a few counts. The chain uses TRBV29-1 and TRBJ2-1, with D possibly matching TRBD2 (6 bases). Per the germline V gene, CDR1 is SQVTM and CDR2 is ANQGSEA. This CDR3 spans 13 amino acids. Trimming stripped 5 bases from V and 0 bases from J, with 8 bases between. This chain's CDR3 is CSVFGGSYNEQFF. CDR3 bases: TGCAGCGTTTTCGGGGGCTCCTACAATGAGCAGTTCTTC.

The V and J genes are TRBV27 and TRBJ2-3; D uncertain. The V gene's germline CDR1 is MNHEY and CDR2 SMNVEV (reference sequence). V was shortened by 2 bases and J by 2 bases, with 8 bases between the two germline ends. This CDR3 region has 14 residues. The CDR3 here is CASSLRRTTDTQYF. The CDR3 nucleotides are TGTGCCAGCAGTTTAAGACGGACCACAGATACGCAGTATTTT.

This clonotype appeared once. This chain links TRBV6-2 or TRBV6-3 with TRBJ2-6; no clear D gene. With 2 bases removed from V and 3 bases from J, the gap between germline ends came to 8 bases. The length of the CDR3 is 15 residues. Germline V CDR1 and CDR2: MNHEY, SVGEGT. The CDR3 reads CASSYPVGGANVLTF. In DNA form, the CDR3 reads TGTGCCAGCAGTTACCCCGTGGGTGGGGCCAACGTCCTGACTTTC.

A few counts support this clonotype. A read error is possible here, since a much larger clone lies one base away. V is TRBV7-9 and J is TRBJ2-3; a possible D gene is TRBD1 (6 bases). Trimming shortened V by 3 bases and J by 1 base, and 11 bases separated the two germline ends. The V gene's germline CDR1 is SEHNR and CDR2 FQNEAQ (reference sequence). This CDR3 comprises 15 residues. DNA for the CDR3: TGTGCCAGCAGCTTTTGGACAGTGGGCACAGATACGCAGTATTTT. Its protein product is CASSFWTVGTDTQYF. Looking up the rest from reference TRBV7-9 and TRBJ2-3 gives the full variable domain: DTGVSQNPRHKITKRGQNVTFRCDPISEHNRLYWYRQTLGQGPEFLTYFQNEAQLEKSRLLSDRFSAERPKGSFSTLEIQRTEQGDSAMYLCASSFWTVGTDTQYFGPGTRLTVL.

At least ten counts were recorded for this clonotype. The chain employs TRBV12-3 or TRBV12-4 and TRBJ2-2; no clear D gene. CDR3 length: 12 residues. V lost 8 bases to trimming and J lost 6 bases, with 10 bases between them. This CDR3 is CASRRNPGELFF. The CDR3 DNA reads as TGTGCCAGCCGCAGAAACCCCGGGGAGCTGTTTTTT.

This clonotype was counted a few times. J is TRBJ2-7 and V is TRBV20-1; TRBD1 might be the D (5 bases). Germline-derived CDR1 and CDR2 are DFQATT and SNEGSKA (reference sequence). This CDR3 has 13 residues. With 4 bases removed from V and 6 bases from J, the gap between germline ends came to 16 bases. The CDR3 sequence is CSANFPGSGEQYF. CDR3 in DNA: TGCAGTGCTAACTTTCCAGGGTCGGGCGAGCAGTACTTC.

This clonotype was observed a few times. The chain employs TRBV5-5 and TRBJ2-5, with D unclear. Germline values: CDR1 SGHKS, CDR2 YYEKEE (reference sequence). This CDR3 region has 13 residues. The V and J ends lost 0 bases and 4 bases respectively, with 7 bases between them. The CDR3 DNA follows: TGTGCCAGCAGCTTGGAGATAATAGAGACCCAGTACTTC. It translates to CASSLEIIETQYF.

This clonotype was seen ten or more times. The chain carries TRBV29-1 and TRBJ2-7; TRBD1 aligns across 11 bases. CDR1 is SQVTM and CDR2 is ANQGSEA in the germline V gene. The CDR3 has 14 amino acids. J lost 3 bases, V lost 7 bases, and 8 bases had no gene match. CDR3 sequence reads: CSAAGTGGFYEQYF. The CDR3 nucleotides read TGCAGCGCGGCTGGGACAGGGGGGTTCTACGAGCAGTACTTC.

This clonotype came up a few times. This chain links TRBV18 with TRBJ1-5, with 7 positions matching TRBD1. The V and J ends lost 3 bases and 5 bases, in that order; junction bases with no gene match: 1. The germline CDR1 and CDR2 sequences are KGHSH and LQKENI. The CDR3 has 13 residues. The CDR3 sequence: CASSPGTDQPQHF. The CDR3 DNA reads as TGTGCCAGCTCACCCGGGACAGATCAGCCCCAGCATTTT.

This clonotype has at least ten counts. V gene TRBV12-3 or TRBV12-4 combines with J gene TRBJ2-2; unclear D gene. The CDR3 runs 14 residues. The V end was cut by 3 bases, the J end by 2 bases, with 7 bases between. The DNA of the CDR3 is TGTGCCAGCAGTTTCACAGAAAACACCGGGGAGCTGTTTTTT. Protein sequence: CASSFTENTGELFF.

The chain uses TRBV12-3 or TRBV12-4 and TRBJ1-1; 11 nucleotides align to TRBD1. V lost 3 bases, J lost 10 bases, and 10 bases stayed unmatched. This CDR3 region has 15 residues. The CDR3 region is CASSFNSGQGDRAFF. The CDR3 nucleotides read TGTGCCAGCAGTTTTAATTCGGGACAGGGGGACAGAGCTTTCTTT.

Note on this clonotype: The junction departs from germline at one end; a sequencing error may be responsible. In nucleotides, the CDR3 is TGTGCCAGCAGCTTAGGGGGACAGGGTACGAATGAGCAGTTCTTC. This codes for CASSLGGQGTNEQFF. The chain couples TRBV12-3 or TRBV12-4 to TRBJ2-1; 9 bases align to TRBD1. The CDR3 has 15 residues.

This clonotype occurred a few times. The rearrangement joins TRBV2 to TRBJ2-5, with D unresolved. The ends were cut back, 6 bases at V and 5 bases at J, with 1 base in the middle. The CDR3 covers 9 residues. The germline V gene encodes CDR1 SNHLY and CDR2 FYNNEI. CDR3: CASSETQYF. The CDR3 nucleotides are TGTGCCAGCAGCGAGACCCAGTACTTC.

The chain carries TRBV12-3 or TRBV12-4 and TRBJ1-3; no clear D. The V gene lost 8 bases and the J gene lost 0 bases, with 8 bases spanning the gap. The CDR3 is 13 amino acids. The CDR3 protein is CASVPFSGNTIYF. The CDR3 DNA follows: TGTGCCAGCGTGCCCTTCTCTGGAAACACCATATATTTT.

Here the CDR3 reads CASSLYSGNTIYF. Written as DNA, the CDR3 is TGTGCCAGCAGCCTTTACTCTGGAAACACCATATATTTT. The genes are TRBV7-9 and TRBJ1-3, with D hard to call. The CDR3 consists of 13 residues. Trimming shortened V by 5 bases and J by 0 bases, and 5 bases separated the two germline ends. Germline V gene sequence: CDR1 SEHNR, CDR2 FQNEAQ (reference sequence).

The J gene is TRBJ1-1, the V gene TRBV10-3; D is possibly TRBD1 (5 bases). V dropped 0 bases and J dropped 4 bases, with 15 bases sitting between them. Germline V gives CDR1 ENHRY, CDR2 SYGVKD. The CDR3 extends over 16 amino acids. CDR3 sequence: CAISESRQGAGTEAFF. CDR3 nucleotide sequence: TGTGCCATCAGTGAGTCAAGGCAGGGAGCCGGCACTGAAGCTTTCTTT.

The chain has TRBV20-1 and TRBJ2-3; weak D call: TRBD1 (6 bases). Germline loops: CDR1 DFQATT, CDR2 SNEGSKA (reference sequence). The CDR3 contains 12 residues. V lost 5 bases and J lost 5, with 11 bases in between. The CDR3 is CSALRGLDTQYF. As DNA, the CDR3 is TGCAGTGCTCTTAGGGGGTTAGATACGCAGTATTTT.

The chain employs TRBV20-1 and TRBJ2-3; TRBD2 is a possible D gene (5 bases). Germline values: CDR1 DFQATT, CDR2 SNEGSKA (reference sequence). The germline V and J ends were trimmed by 0 bases and 4 bases, with 11 bases remaining between them. CDR3 size: 14 residues. CDR3 in amino acids: CSAREGLAADTQYF. The CDR3 DNA reads TGCAGTGCTAGAGAAGGGCTAGCAGCAGATACGCAGTATTTT.